Given below is one T cell receptor beta chain in context. Its matching antigen is unknown. The sample originates from a study of long-term antiretroviral therapy in people with HIV. Overall study findings and caveats: ART adherence, viral resistance and therapy changes went undocumented.

The assay used was immunoSEQ (version v3.0), run at survey level. Libraries were prepared by immunoSEQ multiplex PCR; TCRdb keeps only in-frame clonotypes and omits some of them. The sample carries tens of thousands of clones, approximately 90% recorded once. Each HIV-infected participant was given treatment in the United States. V lost 1 base and J lost 4; bases outside the gene matches: 3. The CDR3 has 14 residues. Germline CDR1 MGHRA, CDR2 YSYEKL. V is TRBV4-1 and J is TRBJ2-7, with 8 bases lining up with TRBD1. The specimen was unsorted PBMCs, collected 2.6 to 2.8 years after starting antiretroviral therapy. The sequence derives from a man in his forties with HIV. CDR3 protein: CASSQGQGNYEQYF. The CDR3 DNA reads as TGCGCCAGCAGCCAAGGACAGGGGAATTACGAGCAGTACTTC.